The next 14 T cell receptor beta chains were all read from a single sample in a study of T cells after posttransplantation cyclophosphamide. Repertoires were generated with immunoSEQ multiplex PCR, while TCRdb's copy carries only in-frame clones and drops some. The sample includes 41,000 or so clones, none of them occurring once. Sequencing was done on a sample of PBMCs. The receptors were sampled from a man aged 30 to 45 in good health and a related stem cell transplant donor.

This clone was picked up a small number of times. Here the CDR3 reads CASSVRQRGSSYTF. Written as DNA, the CDR3 is TGTGCCAGTAGTGTCAGGCAGAGGGGGTCAAGCTACACCTTC. The rearrangement joins TRBV19 to TRBJ1-2; possible D gene TRBD1, 6 bases. V dropped 5 bases and J dropped 9 bases, with 19 bases sitting between them. The CDR3 is 14 residues long. Germline V gene lookup returns CDR1 LNHDA and CDR2 SQIVND (reference sequence). Filled out from reference TRBV19 and TRBJ1-2, the complete variable domain reads DGGITQSPKYLFRKEGQNVTLSCEQNLNHDAMYWYRQDPGQGLRLIYYSQIVNDFQKGDIAEGYSVSREKKESFPLTVTSAQKNPTAFYLCASSVRQRGSSYTFGSGTRLTVV.

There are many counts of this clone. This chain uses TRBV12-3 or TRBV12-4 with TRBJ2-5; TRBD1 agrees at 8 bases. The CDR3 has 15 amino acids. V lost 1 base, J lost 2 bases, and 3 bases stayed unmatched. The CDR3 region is CASSLETGVQETQYF. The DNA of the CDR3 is TGTGCCAGCAGTTTAGAGACAGGGGTACAAGAGACCCAGTACTTC.

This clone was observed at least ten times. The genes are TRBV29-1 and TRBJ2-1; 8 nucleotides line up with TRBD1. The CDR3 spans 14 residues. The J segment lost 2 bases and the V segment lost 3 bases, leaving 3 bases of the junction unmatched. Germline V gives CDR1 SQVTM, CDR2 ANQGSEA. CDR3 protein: CSVDQGAPYNEQFF. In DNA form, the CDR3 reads TGCAGCGTTGACCAGGGGGCACCCTACAATGAGCAGTTCTTC.

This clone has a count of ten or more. The CDR3 protein is CASSSGTGSMNTEAFF. Here the CDR3 DNA reads TGTGCCAGCAGTTCCGGGACAGGGTCCATGAACACTGAAGCTTTCTTT. The genes are TRBV2 and TRBJ1-1, with 9 bases identical to TRBD1. The CDR3 is 16 amino acids. Looked up from germline, CDR1 is SNHLY and CDR2 is FYNNEI. The V gene end was trimmed by 5 bases and the J gene end by 0 bases; junction bases not matched to a gene: 7.

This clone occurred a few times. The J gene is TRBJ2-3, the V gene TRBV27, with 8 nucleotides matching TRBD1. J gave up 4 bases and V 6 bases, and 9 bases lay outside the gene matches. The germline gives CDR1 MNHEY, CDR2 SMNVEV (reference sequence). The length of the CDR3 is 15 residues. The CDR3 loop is CASSLQGARADTQYF. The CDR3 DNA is TGTGCCAGCAGCCTTCAGGGGGCGCGTGCAGATACGCAGTATTTT.

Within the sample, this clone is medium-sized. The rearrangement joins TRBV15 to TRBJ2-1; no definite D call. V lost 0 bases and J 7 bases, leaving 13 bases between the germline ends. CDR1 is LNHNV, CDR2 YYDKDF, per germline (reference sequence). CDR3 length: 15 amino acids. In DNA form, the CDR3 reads TGTGCCACCAGCAGAGATGTCCAGGCTCCTAATGAGCAGTTCTTC. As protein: CATSRDVQAPNEQFF. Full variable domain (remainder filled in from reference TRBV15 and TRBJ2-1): DAMVIQNPRYQVTQFGKPVTLSCSQTLNHNVMYWYQQKSSQAPKLLFHYYDKDFNNEADTPDNFQSRRPNTSFCFLDIRSPGLGDTAMYLCATSRDVQAPNEQFFGPGTRLTVL.

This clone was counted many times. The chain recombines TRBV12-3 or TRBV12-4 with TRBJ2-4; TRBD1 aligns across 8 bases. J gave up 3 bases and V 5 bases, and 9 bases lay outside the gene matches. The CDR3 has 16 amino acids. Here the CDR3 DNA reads TGTGCCAGCAGTGAGCGACAGGGGTCAGGCAAAAACATTCAGTACTTC. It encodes CASSERQGSGKNIQYF.

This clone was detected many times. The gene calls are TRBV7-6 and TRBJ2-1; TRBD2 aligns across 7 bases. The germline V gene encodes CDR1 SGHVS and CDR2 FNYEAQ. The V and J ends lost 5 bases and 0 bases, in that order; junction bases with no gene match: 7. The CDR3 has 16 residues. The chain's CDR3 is CASSPSAGDSYNEQFF. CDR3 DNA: TGTGCCAGCAGCCCCTCGGCGGGGGACTCCTACAATGAGCAGTTCTTC.

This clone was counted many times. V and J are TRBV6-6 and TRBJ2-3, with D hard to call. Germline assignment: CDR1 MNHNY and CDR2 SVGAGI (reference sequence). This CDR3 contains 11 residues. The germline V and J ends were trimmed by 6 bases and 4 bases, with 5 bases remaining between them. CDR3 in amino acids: CASSNPDTQYF. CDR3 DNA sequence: TGTGCCAGCAGCAATCCAGATACGCAGTATTTT.

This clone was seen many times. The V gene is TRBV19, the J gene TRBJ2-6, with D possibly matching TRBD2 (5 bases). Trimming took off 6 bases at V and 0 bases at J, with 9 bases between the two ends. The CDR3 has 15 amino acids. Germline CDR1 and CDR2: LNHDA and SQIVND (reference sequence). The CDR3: CASSPGNSGANVLTF. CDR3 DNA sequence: TGTGCCAGTAGCCCGGGGAACTCTGGGGCCAACGTCCTGACTTTC.

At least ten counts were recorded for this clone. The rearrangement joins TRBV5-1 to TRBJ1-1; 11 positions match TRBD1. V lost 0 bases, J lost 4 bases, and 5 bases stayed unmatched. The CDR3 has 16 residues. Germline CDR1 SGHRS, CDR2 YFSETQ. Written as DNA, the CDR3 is TGCGCCAGCAGCTTGGTACGGGACAGGGGGGTCACTGAAGCTTTCTTT. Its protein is CASSLVRDRGVTEAFF.

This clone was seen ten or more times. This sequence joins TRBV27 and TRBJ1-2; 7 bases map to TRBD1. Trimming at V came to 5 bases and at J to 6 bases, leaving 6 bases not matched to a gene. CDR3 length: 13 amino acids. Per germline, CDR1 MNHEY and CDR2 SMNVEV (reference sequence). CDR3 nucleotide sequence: TGTGCCAGCAGTCAACAGGGGATTCATGGCTACACCTTC. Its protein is CASSQQGIHGYTF.

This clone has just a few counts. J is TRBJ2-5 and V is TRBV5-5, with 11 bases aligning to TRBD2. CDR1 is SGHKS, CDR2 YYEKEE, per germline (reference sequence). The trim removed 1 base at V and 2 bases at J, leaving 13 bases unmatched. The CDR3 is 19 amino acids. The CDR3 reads CASSLTPGWLAGGQETQYF. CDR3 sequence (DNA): TGTGCCAGCAGCTTGACGCCCGGGTGGCTAGCGGGGGGACAAGAGACCCAGTACTTC.

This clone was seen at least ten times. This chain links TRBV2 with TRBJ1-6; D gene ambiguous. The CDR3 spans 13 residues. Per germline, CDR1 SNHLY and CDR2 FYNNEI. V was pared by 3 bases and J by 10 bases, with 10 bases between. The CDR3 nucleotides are TGTGCCAGCAGTGACAGCGACTTCTCACCCCTCCACTTT. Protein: CASSDSDFSPLHF.